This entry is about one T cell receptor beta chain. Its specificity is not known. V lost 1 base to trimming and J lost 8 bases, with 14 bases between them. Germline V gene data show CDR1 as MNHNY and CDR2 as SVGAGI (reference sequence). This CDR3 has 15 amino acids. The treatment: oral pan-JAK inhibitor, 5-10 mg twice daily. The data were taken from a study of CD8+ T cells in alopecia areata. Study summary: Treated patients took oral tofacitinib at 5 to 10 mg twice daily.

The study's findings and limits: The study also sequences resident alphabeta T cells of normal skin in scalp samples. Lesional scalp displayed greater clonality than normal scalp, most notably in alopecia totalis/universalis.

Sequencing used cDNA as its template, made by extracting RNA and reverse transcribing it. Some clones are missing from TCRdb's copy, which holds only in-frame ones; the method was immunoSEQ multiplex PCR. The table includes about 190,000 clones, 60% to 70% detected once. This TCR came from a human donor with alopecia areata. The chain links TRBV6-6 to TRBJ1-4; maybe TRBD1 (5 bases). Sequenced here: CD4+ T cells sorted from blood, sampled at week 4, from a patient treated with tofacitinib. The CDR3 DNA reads TGTGCCAGCAGTTACTTAAGGGGCCGGTACGAAAAACTGTTTTTT. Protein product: CASSYLRGRYEKLFF.